This T cell receptor (beta chain) appears in the sequencing data of a study of graft-versus-host responses after intestinal transplantation (dated by TCRdb to the early 2020s). In the study overall: The transplants that recipients got were multivisceral, liver-intestinal, or isolated intestinal. After intestinal transplantation, graft-versus-host and host-versus-graft alloreactive T cell clones in the graft, circulation and bone marrow were tracked using bulk TCR-beta CDR3 sequencing. Anti-thymocyte globulin induction was given to all recipients, followed by maintenance tacrolimus and steroids for two to three years. Of the 20 to 25 intestinal transplant recipients enrolled in the cohort, one of whom was a retransplant, a few patients without pretransplant specimens were excluded. Alloreactive clones were identified by sequencing pre-transplant mixed lymphocyte reaction products and comparing them with unstimulated pre-transplant donor and recipient T cells. A peak of at least 4% donor T cells among recipient peripheral blood mononuclear cells was the definition used for donor T cell macrochimerism. Samples from a few later patients were sequenced in-house on an Illumina MiSeq with MiXCR processing rather than by the commercial service. The paper's findings and limits, for the study overall: GvH clones were detected in recipient bone marrow, and some of these GvH clones were observed earlier in ileal mucosa or blood, consistent with an intestinal mucosal origin. Peak levels of circulating GvH clones were associated with declines in HvG clones early after transplant. Conclusions were limited by the relatively low number and heterogeneity of intestinal transplant patients. Patients with donor T cell macrochimerism had high GvH to HvG T cell clonal ratios in their allografts.

Remarks on this clone: Its antigen specificity is not known. One base away there is no much larger clone; base qualities are not given.

The germline V gene (reference sequence) supplies CDR1 LNHDA and CDR2 SQIVND. V and J are trimmed by 7 bases and 4 bases, and the gene matches miss 20 bases of the junction. The CDR3 goes from the cysteine to the phenylalanine over 18 residues. The retained sequence is limited to the CDR3, 54 bases, with the frame set at the first base. Libraries came from the immunoSEQ multiplex PCR assay. For most patients, genomic DNA was isolated using the Qiagen DNeasy Blood and Tissue Kit and was shipped frozen to Adaptive Biotechnologies for TCR sequencing. High-throughput TCR-beta CDR3 sequencing of genomic DNA from most patients was performed by Adaptive Biotechnologies. In the authors' own workflow: Adaptive's ImmunoSEQ software supplied the TCR sequencing data for 18 patients, while MiXCR and VDJtools were used to process three other patients. CD4 versus CD8 sorting errors were corrected by removing sequences found in both subsets at a frequency ratio below 5:1. CDR3 nucleotide sequences shared between donor and recipient were removed because their origin could not be assigned. At least 2-fold expansion over unstimulated cells and a minimum CFSE-low frequency of 0.002% (template counts) or 0.001% (read counts) were required for clones to be classified as alloreactive. A clone was considered mappable if detected in the sequenced pre-transplant spleen, lymph node, or MLR CFSE-low populations of the donor or recipient. The cumulative frequency of alloreactive clones was calculated as a percentage of all sequences, weighted by copy number. In its TCRdb copy, this immuneACCESS table keeps in-frame sequences only and misses some clones. Where compared with another copy, unresolved V genes explain less than half of these, and the others have no known cause. V and J calls and clone size are given by that table; D and trimming were obtained from the DNA. Recorded for this sample are 85,000 to 100,000 clones; roughly 88% of them occurred a single time. Clones ranked in the top ten supply around 0.1% of the sample.

This specimen's time point label, interpreted: cells obtained before transplantation from donor or recipient. CD3+CD4+ and CD3+CD8+ populations were FACS-sorted from unstimulated pre-transplant donor and recipient cells taken from spleen or lymph nodes. This chain joins TRBV19 to TRBJ1-1, with 8 bases matching TRBD1. This TCR derives from a human donor who received an intestinal transplant. Sequenced here: unstimulated CD4+ T cells sorted from spleen or lymph node cells, sampled before intestinal transplant. The sequence in DNA is TGTGCCAGTAAGGTCCTAACCGGAGGACAGGGCATGGGCACTGAAGCTTTCTTT. Its coded protein is CASKVLTGGQGMGTEAFF. Full variable domain (CDR3 extended with the reference TRBV19 and TRBJ1-1 proteins): DGGITQSPKYLFRKEGQNVTLSCEQNLNHDAMYWYRQDPGQGLRLIYYSQIVNDFQKGDIAEGYSVSREKKESFPLTVTSAQKNPTAFYLCASKVLTGGQGMGTEAFFGQGTRLTVV.